The text below deals with one T cell receptor beta chain. This clone was recorded only once. The antigen this receptor binds is unknown. No much larger clonotype is one base removed from it; base qualities were not supplied. This specimen belongs to a study of STAT3 mutations in large granular lymphocyte leukemia (dated by TCRdb to the late 2010s). For context, the study as a whole: About half of the T-LGLL patients who underwent longitudinal sequencing carried canonical activating STAT3 mutations. Over half of the T-LGLL patients were given one or more immunosuppressive therapy regimens, and less than 45% of those treated had a hematologic response. Patients with T-cell large granular lymphocyte leukemia underwent serial deep sequencing of TCRbeta CDR3 and STAT3 to reconstruct clonal hierarchy and dynamics. From an initial cohort of 200 to 250 LGL patients, about 20 representative T-LGLL cases were chosen for longitudinal sequencing of TCRbeta and STAT3. A couple of patients with natural killer LGL leukemia were also sequenced longitudinally as controls within the study. On average, sequencing was done at 4 time points per patient, with the number of samplings ranging from 2 to 8. The study at large found these results: The linking of therapy response to changes in TCR clonal burden was complicated by variable intervals between samplings and differing treatment regimens. TCR clonotype switching after therapy was observed in about 30% of the 18 patients, and all newly emerging clones were found to be STAT3 wild type. The burden of the dominant TCR clone was higher than the STAT3 mutant burden in several patients, which suggests that the STAT3 mutation arose secondarily inside a clone that had already expanded. Every T-LGLL patient showed at least one immunodominant TCRbeta clonotype, and about half showed multiple immunodominant subclonotypes. Because no samples were available when a clone first appeared, clonal expansion was inferred from samplings taken at other points. Because codominant clonotypes persisted in some patients, a small but highly pathogenic clone may have been missed.

The CDR3 measures 12 amino acids from cysteine to phenylalanine. Only the CDR3 DNA stays, 36 bases, in frame from base 1. V and J are truncated by 2 bases and 8 bases respectively, leaving an intervening sequence of 9 bases. From a lookup of the germline V gene, CDR1 and CDR2 are MNHEY and SVGAGI. DNA was extracted from blood mononuclear cells, and the same DNA was used for both TCR and STAT3 sequencing. TCRbeta libraries were sequenced on an Illumina MiSeq, and an average of roughly 41,000 productive templates per sample was obtained. Multiplex PCR amplification was used to generate TCRbeta CDR3 libraries with the immunoSEQ assay. The study's own analysis went as follows. Repertoire diversity was calculated as previously defined, and values close to 0 indicated extremely monoclonal samples. TCRdb mirrors the immuneACCESS table, restricted to in-frame sequences. Some clones are absent from its copies; in checked studies, under half trace to an unresolved V gene, and the reason for the others is unknown. The V and J calls and the clone size are those of that table, but D and trimming were determined from the DNA. Across this sample there are some 30,000 clones, with over 60% seen only once. 25% to 35% of the sample comes from the top ten.

The receptor's source is a woman in her forties or fifties with T-cell large granular lymphocyte leukemia. Some clones in this sample may be carry-over from other donors' samples. The age is the age at diagnosis. The sample was peripheral blood mononuclear cells. The chain is encoded by TRBV6-5 joined to TRBJ1-2; the D gene is perhaps TRBD1, on 5 matching bases. The CDR3 protein sequence reads: CASSYQGWGYTF. The DNA is as follows: TGTGCCAGCAGTTACCAGGGCTGGGGCTACACCTTC.